A single sample gave rise to the 13 T cell receptor beta chains below, sequenced in a study of control samples from healthy donors and cancer patients. Assay: immunoSEQ multiplex PCR; the TCRdb copy retains only in-frame clones and omits some. The data show roughly 88,000 clones, approximately 90% seen once. The sample was blood. These receptors were taken from a woman in her 30s in good health.

The chain employs TRBV25-1 and TRBJ2-5, with 11 bases aligning to TRBD2. J was trimmed by 1 base and V by 5 bases; bases with no gene match: 3. Germline V gene lookup returns CDR1 MGHDK and CDR2 SYGVNS. The CDR3 loop spans 15 amino acids. The chain's CDR3 is CASSLAGGFQETQYF. CDR3 DNA sequence: TGTGCCAGCAGTCTAGCGGGGGGATTCCAAGAGACCCAGTACTTC.

Here the CDR3 DNA reads TGTGCCAGCAGCTTAGGACAGGGTAGCGGGGTCAATCAGCCCCAGCATTTT. It encodes CASSLGQGSGVNQPQHF. V and J are TRBV11-3 and TRBJ1-5; 7 bases match TRBD1. The V gene end was trimmed by 1 base and the J gene end by 3 bases; junction bases not matched to a gene: 9. Germline V gives CDR1 SGHNT, CDR2 YENEEA. There are 17 residues in the CDR3.

The chain has TRBV6-2 or TRBV6-3 and TRBJ1-2; no definite D call. This CDR3 comprises 13 residues. V lost 2 bases, J lost 2 bases, and 6 bases lay in between. CDR1 is MNHEY, CDR2 SVGEGT, per germline. CDR3 DNA: TGTGCCAGCAGTTACAGGGCGAACTATGGCTACACCTTC. Translated: CASSYRANYGYTF.

The chain employs TRBV5-1 and TRBJ2-2; possibly TRBD1 or TRBD2 for D (6 bases each). CDR1 and CDR2 (germline): SGHRS, YFSETQ. V shed 0 bases and J shed 1 base, with 16 bases lying between them. The CDR3 spans 18 residues. CDR3 in DNA: TGCGCCAGCAGCTTGGCCGGAGGGGGTTTAGGGAACACCGGGGAGCTGTTTTTT. It is translated as CASSLAGGGLGNTGELFF. Using reference TRBV5-1 and TRBJ2-2 for the parts outside the CDR3, the full variable domain is KAGVTQTPRYLIKTRGQQVTLSCSPISGHRSVSWYQQTPGQGLQFLFEYFSETQRNKGNFPGRFSGRQFSNSRSEMNVSTLELGDSALYLCASSLAGGGLGNTGELFFGEGSRLTVL.

The chain joins TRBV28 to TRBJ1-5; the D is unclear. The V and J ends lost 6 bases and 0 bases respectively, with 12 bases between them. There are 15 residues in the CDR3. Germline loops: CDR1 MDHEN, CDR2 SYDVKM. The CDR3 sequence is CASRLRVHSNQPQHF. In DNA, the CDR3 is TGTGCCAGCAGGTTGAGGGTCCATAGCAATCAGCCCCAGCATTTT.

This chain uses TRBV7-3 with TRBJ2-7; 10 nucleotides line up with TRBD1. V dropped 2 bases and J dropped 5; count of bases not matched to a gene: 3. Per germline, CDR1 SGHTA and CDR2 FQGTGA. The length of the CDR3 is 14 residues. The CDR3 reads CASSLVGTGDEQYF. CDR3 nucleotides: TGTGCCAGCAGCTTAGTCGGGACAGGGGACGAGCAGTACTTC.

V is TRBV3-1 (or the pseudogene TRBV3-2) and J is TRBJ1-2; TRBD1 is a possible D gene (6 bases). CDR1 is LGHDT, CDR2 YNNKEL, per germline (reference sequence). The CDR3 runs to 13 residues. Trimming removed 0 bases at V and 10 bases at J, with 12 bases between. CDR3 DNA: TGTGCCAGCAGCCAAGAGGCAGACAGGACCTACACCTTC. Translation gives CASSQEADRTYTF.

This clone has just one count. V usage is TRBV9 and J usage is TRBJ2-3; D gene unclear. V was clipped by 7 bases and J by 3 bases, with 12 bases between them. This CDR3 comprises 13 residues. Germline CDR1 is SGDLS and CDR2 is YYNGEE. The CDR3 here is CASSRKTTDTQYF. The CDR3 coding sequence is TGTGCCAGCTCACGGAAGACTACAGATACGCAGTATTTT.

V is TRBV3-1 (or the pseudogene TRBV3-2) and J is TRBJ2-5; possibly TRBD1 for D (7 bases). The germline V gene has CDR1 LGHDT and CDR2 YNNKEL (reference sequence). V shed 4 bases and J shed 10 bases, with 19 bases lying between them. The length of the CDR3 is 14 residues. The CDR3 is CASSPRGSGQVQYF. CDR3 nucleotide sequence: TGTGCCAGCAGCCCCCGGGGTAGCGGACAGGTCCAGTACTTC.

J is TRBJ1-5 and V is TRBV2; tentative D call: TRBD1 (5 bases). Germline CDR1 SNHLY, CDR2 FYNNEI. Trimming took off 5 bases at V and 5 bases at J, with 19 bases between the two ends. The CDR3 is 16 residues long. The chain's CDR3 is CASSTGRVRMDQPQHF. The CDR3 DNA reads TGTGCCAGCAGTACGGGCAGGGTAAGGATGGATCAGCCCCAGCATTTT.

The gene calls are TRBV27 and TRBJ2-1; 9 nucleotides align to TRBD2. The CDR3 is 15 residues long. Trimming cost V 11 bases and J 7 bases; bases outside gene matches: 15. Per the germline V gene, CDR1 is MNHEY and CDR2 is SMNVEV (reference sequence). This CDR3 is CAPRYPRGGVNEQFF. CDR3 coding DNA: TGTGCCCCCAGATACCCGCGGGGGGGGGTTAATGAGCAGTTCTTC.

V is TRBV6-5 and J is TRBJ1-1, with D hard to call. V lost 8 bases and J lost 2, with 6 bases in between. Germline V gene data show CDR1 as MNHEY and CDR2 as SVGAGI. CDR3 length: 11 amino acids. The CDR3 DNA follows: TGTGCCAGCTTCCATAACACTGAAGCTTTCTTT. This sequence encodes CASFHNTEAFF.

The chain recombines TRBV19 with TRBJ1-3, with D uncertain. The CDR3 covers 16 residues. Between the trimmed V and J ends, which lost 7 bases and 0 bases, there was a span of 16 bases. Looked up from germline, CDR1 is LNHDA and CDR2 is SQIVND (reference sequence). DNA of the CDR3: TGTGCCAGTAACCCAATGGACGGAAGCTCTGGAAACACCATATATTTT. This translates into CASNPMDGSSGNTIYF.